This TCR beta chain appears in the sequencing data of a study of OX40 agonist ivuxolimab in advanced cancers. The wider study: Participants, 70% to 90% male, averaged 60 years of age, ranging from about 23 to 90. A partial response was reached by three patients: one with hepatocellular carcinoma and two with cutaneous melanoma. Study-wide results and caveats: Both blood CD4+ and CD8+ T cells showed clonal growth by week 6 at 0.1 to 3.0 mg/kg. On average, a greater number of expanded clones characterised CD8+ T cells relative to CD4+.

The V gene's germline CDR1 is SQVTM and CDR2 ANQGSEA. J lost 3 bases, V lost 6 bases, and 11 bases had no gene match. CDR3 size: 15 residues. Clones were read by immunoSEQ multiplex PCR, and TCRdb kept only the in-frame ones, dropping some. The top ten clones hold approximately 0.85% of a sample with nearly 85,000 clones, 70% to 90% of them seen once. As regards this clone: The antigen is not known.

This chain joins TRBV29-1 and TRBJ1-2; 9 bases agree with TRBD1. The starting material was CD4+ or CD8+ T cells sorted from blood, obtained in a trial of the OX40 agonist ivuxolimab. This clonotype was sampled from an adult with an advanced solid tumor such as melanoma, head and neck, liver or kidney cancer. The CDR3 nucleotides read TGCAGCGTCGCAGGCCCGGACAGGGGCTACTATGGCTACACCTTC. Residues: CSVAGPDRGYYGYTF.